Presented here are 21 T cell receptor beta chains from one specimen sequenced in a study of early T cells in non-severe SARS-CoV-2 infection. TCRdb called the 5' RACE reads again in MiXCR, with one record for every CDR3 protein. This table has around 70,000 distinct CDR3 sequences, 9% to 15% appearing once. Sequencing used whole blood. The receptors here all came from an adult who was a healthcare worker with PCR-confirmed SARS-CoV-2 infection or an uninfected control (not recorded which).

The genes are TRBV11-1 and TRBJ2-7; the D is unclear. The CDR3 spans 14 residues. Germline lookup yields CDR1 SGHAT and CDR2 FQDESV (reference sequence). Trimming shortened V by 2 bases and J by 2 bases, and 10 bases separated the two germline ends. This chain's CDR3 is CASSLPASPYEQYF. CDR3 DNA sequence: TGTGCCAGCAGCTTACCGGCCAGTCCCTACGAGCAGTACTTC.

This clonotype turned up a few times. V gene TRBV6-5 combines with J gene TRBJ2-7; a possible D gene is TRBD1 (6 bases). This CDR3 spans 13 amino acids. V was pared by 6 bases and J by 3 bases, with 12 bases between. Germline V gives CDR1 MNHEY, CDR2 SVGAGI. The CDR3 loop reads CASSRRDNYEQYF. The CDR3 DNA reads TGTGCCAGCAGCCGCAGGGACAACTACGAGCAGTACTTC.

This clonotype was picked up many times. The chain links TRBV11-2 to TRBJ2-2, with a weak D call TRBD2 (5 bases). Germline lookup yields CDR1 SGHAT and CDR2 FQNNGV. V was shortened by 5 bases and J by 0 bases, with 7 bases between the two germline ends. This CDR3 has 14 amino acids. Written as DNA, the CDR3 is TGTGCCAGCAGCCAGGACTCGAACACCGGGGAGCTGTTTTTT. It encodes CASSQDSNTGELFF.

This clonotype was found many times. The V call is TRBV19, the J call TRBJ2-2; 12 bases are a match to TRBD2. Trimming removed 3 bases from V and 0 bases from J; junction bases left unmatched: 2. Germline CDR1 reads LNHDA; CDR2 reads SQIVND (reference sequence). This CDR3 spans 17 amino acids. This CDR3 reads CASSIGLAGTNTGELFF. In DNA form, the CDR3 reads TGTGCCAGTAGTATCGGACTAGCGGGGACGAACACCGGGGAGCTGTTTTTT.

There are many counts of this clonotype. The chain links TRBV20-1 to TRBJ2-5; the D gene is possibly TRBD1 (7 bases). CDR1 DFQATT and CDR2 SNEGSKA come from the germline V gene (reference sequence). The V and J ends lost 3 bases and 7 bases respectively, with 18 bases between them. This CDR3 has 14 amino acids. This CDR3 reads CSARGGQDFGTQYF. The CDR3 coding sequence is TGCAGTGCTAGGGGAGGACAGGACTTTGGGACCCAGTACTTC.

The V gene is TRBV7-9, the J gene TRBJ2-1; 10 positions agree with TRBD2. From germline, CDR1 is SEHNR and CDR2 FQNEAQ (reference sequence). The CDR3 has 16 amino acids. Unmatched junction bases numbered 7, after V lost 2 bases and J lost 6 bases. The CDR3 protein is CASSLRRTSGFNEQFF. The DNA of the CDR3 is TGTGCCAGCAGCTTACGTCGGACTAGCGGTTTCAATGAGCAGTTCTTC.

In this sample, this clonotype turned up many times. The chain couples TRBV3-1 to TRBJ1-3; D gene ambiguous. V was cut by 0 bases and J by 5 bases, with 11 bases left in between. Germline V gene lookup returns CDR1 LGHDT and CDR2 YNNKEL (reference sequence). The CDR3 has 15 amino acids. CDR3 sequence: CASSQEGRSRNTIYF. CDR3 in DNA: TGTGCCAGCAGCCAAGAGGGCCGGTCTAGAAACACCATATATTTT. Variable domain in full (rest from reference TRBV3-1 and TRBJ1-3): DTAVSQTPKYLVTQMGNDKSIKCEQNLGHDTMYWYKQDSKKFLKIMFSYNNKELIINETVPNRFSPKSPDKAHLNLHINSLELGDSAVYFCASSQEGRSRNTIYFGEGSWLTVV.

Of note for this clonotype: A junction end diverges from the germline sequence, so it may reflect a read error. The V and J genes are TRBV6-5 and TRBJ1-1; weak D call: TRBD1 (6 bases). Germline CDR1 MNHEY, CDR2 SVGAGI. CDR3 size: 14 residues. CDR3 in DNA: TGTGCCAGCAGTTACTGGGGGGCGGACACTGATGCTTTCTTT. Amino acids: CASSYWGADTDAFF.

The rearrangement uses TRBV5-1 and TRBJ2-3; 14 nucleotides match TRBD2. CDR1 is SGHRS, CDR2 YFSETQ, per germline. The CDR3 consists of 18 residues. V was pared by 1 base and J by 2 bases, with 6 bases of the junction left unmatched. The CDR3 nucleotides read TGCGCCAGCAGCTTGACGGGACTAGCGGGGGATATCACAGATACGCAGTATTTT. It translates to CASSLTGLAGDITDTQYF.

The V gene is TRBV2, the J gene TRBJ1-2; D gene unclear. The CDR3 consists of 15 residues. The ends were cut back, 3 bases at V and 4 bases at J, with 15 bases in the middle. CDR1 and CDR2 (germline): SNHLY, FYNNEI. The CDR3 nucleotides read TGTGCCAGCAGTGAGTACAGCCAGCTAGTCTATGGCTACACCTTC. Encoded protein: CASSEYSQLVYGYTF.

This clonotype was counted a few times. The chain employs TRBV12-5 and TRBJ1-1; 8 bases are a match to TRBD1. The CDR3 totals 16 residues. Germline assignment: CDR1 LGHNT and CDR2 FRNRAP. J gave up 3 bases and V 0 bases, and 6 bases lay outside the gene matches. The CDR3 nucleotides read TGTGCTAGTGGTTTGGTACTAGGACAGGGCCACACTGAAGCTTTCTTT. Its protein product is CASGLVLGQGHTEAFF.

This chain joins TRBV21-1 and TRBJ1-2. TRBV21-1 is termed a pseudogene. CDR3 length equals 14 residues. The CDR3 region has the DNA TGTGCCAGCAGCAAAGAACAGATTAACTATGGCTACACCTTC. Translating gives CASSKEQINYGYTF.

The chain carries TRBV5-1 and TRBJ2-3; D unresolved. From germline, CDR1 is SGHRS and CDR2 YFSETQ. Between the trimmed V and J ends, which lost 1 base and 1 base, there was a span of 13 bases. This CDR3 comprises 16 residues. The CDR3 region has the DNA TGCGCCAGCAGCTTGCCGCTAGATCCTGGCACAGATACGCAGTATTTT. It encodes CASSLPLDPGTDTQYF. The full variable domain, rest sourced from reference TRBV5-1 and TRBJ2-3, is KAGVTQTPRYLIKTRGQQVTLSCSPISGHRSVSWYQQTPGQGLQFLFEYFSETQRNKGNFPGRFSGRQFSNSRSEMNVSTLELGDSALYLCASSLPLDPGTDTQYFGPGTRLTVL.

This clonotype was observed many times. This rearrangement joins TRBV5-1 to TRBJ2-5, with 7 nucleotides matching TRBD2. V trimming: 0 bases; J trimming: 1 base; junction bases outside the gene matches: 3. CDR1 is SGHRS, CDR2 YFSETQ, per germline. The CDR3 runs to 15 residues. DNA of the CDR3: TGCGCCAGCAGCTTGGGGTCTAGCGGCCAAGAGACCCAGTACTTC. Protein: CASSLGSSGQETQYF.

In its sample, this clonotype was seen a few times. The gene calls are TRBV20-1 and TRBJ2-7; 10 bases align to TRBD2. Germline V gene sequence: CDR1 DFQATT, CDR2 SNEGSKA (reference sequence). CDR3 length: 15 residues. V trimming: 3 bases; J trimming: 6 bases; junction bases outside the gene matches: 11. The CDR3 is CSASDGELAGFEQYF. CDR3 nucleotide sequence: TGCAGTGCTAGTGACGGGGAACTAGCGGGATTCGAGCAGTACTTC.

Concerning this clonotype itself: A much larger clone differs from this one at a single base, so this may be a read error. The V and J genes are TRBV7-6 and TRBJ1-4, with D maybe TRBD1 (5 bases). The CDR3 contains 15 residues. Germline CDR1 is SGHVS and CDR2 is FNYEAQ. DNA of the CDR3: TGTGCCAGCGGCTTAGTCGGCAGGGATAACGAAAAACTGTTTTTT. It is translated as CASGLVGRDNEKLFF.

The table lists this clonotype with many counts. The chain combines TRBV12-3 or TRBV12-4 with TRBJ1-1; no firm D call. The CDR3 length is 17 residues. V was cut by 3 bases and J by 0 bases, with 17 bases left in between. The CDR3 spells CASSFGMRGRMNTEAFF. CDR3 sequence (DNA): TGTGCCAGCAGTTTCGGTATGCGAGGACGTATGAACACTGAAGCTTTCTTT.

This chain joins TRBV12-3 or TRBV12-4 and TRBJ1-3; the D gene is possibly TRBD1 (5 bases). CDR3 length equals 15 residues. Trimming removed 7 bases at V and 0 bases at J, with 13 bases between. Here the CDR3 reads CASIRGVNSGNTIYF. DNA for the CDR3: TGTGCCAGCATCCGGGGGGTAAACTCTGGAAACACCATATATTTT.

This clonotype showed up many times. The rearrangement joins TRBV6-5 to TRBJ2-7; a weak D match, TRBD1 (6 bases). The CDR3 has 13 amino acids. V lost 4 bases, J lost 3 bases, and 10 bases lay in between. The germline gives CDR1 MNHEY, CDR2 SVGAGI. The CDR3 DNA sequence: TGTGCCAGCAGTTCGTACAGGGACTACGAGCAGTACTTC. Protein product: CASSSYRDYEQYF.

Many counts were recorded for this clonotype. The chain is built from TRBV29-1 and TRBJ2-7; 8 bases agree with TRBD1. This CDR3 is built from 12 residues. Unmatched junction bases numbered 5, after V lost 6 bases and J lost 4 bases. Germline V lookup: CDR1 SQVTM, CDR2 ANQGSEA. The DNA for the CDR3 is TGCAGCGTCCGGGACAGGTTATACGAGCAGTACTTC. Its translation is CSVRDRLYEQYF.

The CDR3 spells CSARDLPEISYEQYF. Written as DNA, the CDR3 is TGCAGTGCTAGAGATTTGCCAGAGATTTCCTACGAGCAGTACTTC. V usage is TRBV20-1 and J usage is TRBJ2-7; D is uncertain. The CDR3 is made up of 15 amino acids. Germline CDR1 reads DFQATT; CDR2 reads SNEGSKA (reference sequence). The V gene lost 0 bases and the J gene lost 1 base, with 13 bases spanning the gap.